The 24 T cell receptor beta chains reported below all come from one sample, sequenced in a study of graft-versus-host responses after intestinal transplantation. This table comes from immunoSEQ multiplex PCR, and its TCRdb copy is limited to in-frame clones, with some not included. The table shows under 55,000 clones, with around 90% occurring only once. The sequences come from PBMCs, collected 524 days after transplant. These receptors were collected from a human patient who received an intestinal transplant, so some T cells may come from the graft donor.

This clone appeared a single time. The chain joins TRBV6-5 to TRBJ1-1; possible D gene TRBD1, 5 bases. Per the germline V gene, CDR1 is MNHEY and CDR2 is SVGAGI. V was clipped by 7 bases and J by 1 base, with 10 bases between them. The length of the CDR3 is 13 residues. For the CDR3, the DNA is TGTGCCAGCACCGAGACAGCGAACACTGAAGCTTTCTTT. This encodes CASTETANTEAFF.

This clone has more than one count but fewer than ten. Here the CDR3 DNA reads TGTGCCAGTAGTTTCACGGGGAACACTGAAGCTTTCTTT. Amino acids: CASSFTGNTEAFF. The rearrangement uses TRBV19 and TRBJ1-1; D remains ambiguous. Between the trimmed V and J ends, which lost 5 bases and 1 base, there was a span of 8 bases. This CDR3 is 13 amino acids long. Germline CDR1 is LNHDA and CDR2 is SQIVND (reference sequence).

This chain connects TRBV9 to TRBJ2-5, with 9 nucleotides matching TRBD1. The junction had 13 bases not matched to a gene; V was cut back by 2 bases and J by 5 bases. Germline CDR1 is SGDLS and CDR2 is YYNGEE. The CDR3 loop spans 17 amino acids. Here the CDR3 reads CASSVSPGTGIGETQYF. DNA of the CDR3: TGTGCCAGCAGCGTCTCCCCCGGGACAGGGATTGGGGAGACCCAGTACTTC.

This chain joins TRBV1 and TRBJ2-7; the table's D gene call, TRBD2, was not cross checked with the DNA. TRBV1 is a pseudogene. The CDR3 sequence is 16 residues long. CDR3 nucleotide sequence: TGCACCAGCAGCCATCCCACTAGTGTCGTATCCTACGAGCAGTACTTC. Its protein product is CTSSHPTSVVSYEQYF.

This chain links TRBV28 with TRBJ1-5; 8 positions match TRBD1. The CDR3 is 17 residues long. Germline V gene sequence: CDR1 MDHEN, CDR2 SYDVKM. Germline trimming cut 2 bases from V and 0 bases from J; bases unmatched to any gene: 6. The chain's CDR3 is CASSLRPGQASNQPQHF. The CDR3 bases are TGTGCCAGCAGTTTAAGGCCGGGACAGGCTAGCAATCAGCCCCAGCATTTT.

The gene calls are TRBV15 and TRBJ2-5; the D gene is possibly TRBD1 (5 bases). V lost 1 base, J lost 1 base, and 7 bases lay in between. Germline V lookup: CDR1 LNHNV, CDR2 YYDKDF (reference sequence). The CDR3 spans 14 residues. The CDR3 here is CATSRATVQETQYF. Written as DNA, the CDR3 is TGTGCCACCAGCAGAGCGACAGTCCAAGAGACCCAGTACTTC.

This clone showed up just once. V and J are TRBV30 and TRBJ1-1, with 9 bases that match TRBD1. Germline values: CDR1 GTSNPN, CDR2 SVGIG (reference sequence). This CDR3 spans 15 amino acids. V was pared by 1 base and J by 5 bases, with 8 bases of the junction left unmatched. CDR3 bases: TGTGCCTGGAGTGATATGACAGGGGGAAAAACTGAAGCTTTCTTT. As protein: CAWSDMTGGKTEAFF.

This clone appeared a single time. V and J are TRBV19 and TRBJ2-6; a possible D gene is TRBD1 (6 bases). Per the germline V gene, CDR1 is LNHDA and CDR2 is SQIVND (reference sequence). This CDR3 region has 15 residues. Trimming stripped 7 bases from V and 2 bases from J, with 12 bases between. CDR3 region: CASTPGGPGANVLTF. DNA for the CDR3: TGTGCCAGTACCCCTGGGGGCCCTGGGGCCAACGTCCTGACTTTC.

This clone has only one observation. V and J are TRBV16 and TRBJ2-3; 7 nucleotides align to TRBD1. The CDR3 is 13 amino acids. The J segment lost 4 bases and the V segment lost 2 bases, leaving 0 bases of the junction unmatched. Germline V gene data show CDR1 as KGHSY and CDR2 as FQNENV. The CDR3 region has the DNA TGTGCCAGCAGCCAACAGGGGGCAGATACGCAGTATTTT. It specifies CASSQQGADTQYF.

The chain is built from TRBV19 and TRBJ1-1; a weak D match, TRBD1 (5 bases). This CDR3 spans 16 amino acids. Trimming removed 6 bases from V and 1 base from J, with 18 bases in between. Germline V gene data show CDR1 as LNHDA and CDR2 as SQIVND (reference sequence). The CDR3 protein is CASRVAEGLGNTEAFF. CDR3 bases: TGTGCCAGTAGGGTGGCGGAGGGGCTAGGGAACACTGAAGCTTTCTTT.

The count of this clone is one. V usage is TRBV5-1 and J usage is TRBJ2-1, with 11 positions matching TRBD2. The CDR3 has 16 residues. Germline CDR1 is SGHRS and CDR2 is YFSETQ. The ends lost 0 bases at V and 6 bases at J; junction bases unmatched: 5. In DNA form, the CDR3 reads TGCGCCAGCAGCTTGGCCGGGACTAGCGGATTCAATGAGCAGTTCTTC. Protein: CASSLAGTSGFNEQFF.

J is TRBJ1-6 and V is TRBV13, with 8 bases matching TRBD1. The V gene's germline CDR1 is PRHDT and CDR2 FYEKMQ (reference sequence). V lost 6 bases and J lost 7; bases outside the gene matches: 5. The CDR3 covers 14 residues. CDR3 nucleotide sequence: TGTGCCAGCAGGCACAGGGGGGGAAATTCACCCCTCCACTTT. This sequence encodes CASRHRGGNSPLHF.

The J gene is TRBJ1-5, the V gene TRBV7-2, with D tentatively TRBD1 (5 bases). Trimming removed 2 bases at V and 2 bases at J, with 10 bases between. The CDR3 is 15 amino acids. Germline V lookup: CDR1 SGHTA, CDR2 FQGNSA. The CDR3 region has the DNA TGTGCCAGCAGCTTAAAATTGGGGGGCAATCAGCCCCAGCATTTT. Protein: CASSLKLGGNQPQHF.

The rearrangement joins TRBV9 to TRBJ1-3; 11 bases map to TRBD1. The CDR3 runs to 17 residues. The V gene's germline CDR1 is SGDLS and CDR2 YYNGEE. V gave up 2 bases and J gave up 1 base; unmatched junction bases: 5. The CDR3 DNA follows: TGTGCCAGCAGCGTGAGGGACAGGGGGGGTTCTGGAAACACCATATATTTT. It yields the protein CASSVRDRGGSGNTIYF. Together with reference TRBV9 and TRBJ1-3, the CDR3 gives the full variable domain: DSGVTQTPKHLITATGQRVTLRCSPRSGDLSVYWYQQSLDQGLQFLIQYYNGEERAKGNILERFSAQQFPDLHSELNLSSLELGDSALYFCASSVRDRGGSGNTIYFGEGSWLTVV.

The V and J genes are TRBV14 and TRBJ2-1; 11 bases agree with TRBD2. The CDR3 has 16 amino acids. J lost 5 bases, V lost 3 bases, and 6 bases had no gene match. Germline CDR1 is SGHDN and CDR2 is FVKESK. CDR3 protein: CASSHLAGGYNNEQFF. CDR3 bases: TGTGCCAGCAGCCATCTAGCGGGAGGCTATAACAATGAGCAGTTCTTC.

This chain uses TRBV6-5 with TRBJ1-1; no definite D call. Trimming stripped 5 bases from V and 1 base from J, with 8 bases between. The CDR3 is 13 residues long. Germline CDR1 and CDR2: MNHEY and SVGAGI. Written as DNA, the CDR3 is TGTGCCAGCAGTCCGATCGAGAACACTGAAGCTTTCTTT. It is translated as CASSPIENTEAFF.

The chain employs TRBV7-3 and TRBJ1-1; the D gene is possibly TRBD1 (5 bases). Deletions cut 4 bases from V and 3 bases from J, with 12 bases between. Germline V lookup: CDR1 SGHTA, CDR2 FQGTGA. The CDR3 consists of 14 residues. CDR3 in DNA: TGTGCCAGCAGCTCTTACGCAGGGCACACTGAAGCTTTCTTT. As protein: CASSSYAGHTEAFF.

The chain employs TRBV5-1 and TRBJ2-1; TRBD2 matches at 9 bases. This CDR3 has 15 amino acids. Germline V lookup: CDR1 SGHRS, CDR2 YFSETQ. Losses at the gene ends were 8 bases for V and 0 bases for J; bases not matched to a gene: 6. The CDR3 nucleotides are TGCGCCAGTAGGATTAGCGGGAGCTCCTACAATGAGCAGTTCTTC. Its translation: CASRISGSSYNEQFF.

The chain joins TRBV9 to TRBJ2-7; no definite D call. The V gene's germline CDR1 is SGDLS and CDR2 YYNGEE. This CDR3 region has 13 residues. V lost 0 bases and J lost 6, with 10 bases in between. CDR3 bases: TGTGCCAGCAGCGTAGCTGACCTGGGCGAGCAGTACTTC. As protein: CASSVADLGEQYF. The full variable domain, with the rest looked up from reference TRBV9 and TRBJ2-7, is DSGVTQTPKHLITATGQRVTLRCSPRSGDLSVYWYQQSLDQGLQFLIQYYNGEERAKGNILERFSAQQFPDLHSELNLSSLELGDSALYFCASSVADLGEQYFGPGTRLTVT.

V is TRBV6-5 and J is TRBJ1-2; D is unresolved. The CDR3 extends over 13 amino acids. Germline V gene data show CDR1 as MNHEY and CDR2 as SVGAGI. V was clipped by 5 bases and J by 5 bases, with 12 bases between them. As DNA, the CDR3 is TGTGCCAGCAGTCGAGGGCTTTCGTATGGCTACACCTTC. Amino acid sequence: CASSRGLSYGYTF.

This clone was observed a single time. The chain recombines TRBV7-2 with TRBJ2-1; perhaps TRBD2 as D (5 bases). Between the trimmed V and J ends, which lost 5 bases and 4 bases, there was a span of 15 bases. The V gene's germline CDR1 is SGHTA and CDR2 FQGNSA. The CDR3 totals 15 residues. The CDR3 region is CASSPSRGLYNEQFF. The CDR3, as DNA: TGTGCCAGCAGCCCCAGTCGCGGACTGTACAATGAGCAGTTCTTC. Full variable domain (outside the CDR3, taken from reference TRBV7-2 and TRBJ2-1): GAGVSQSPSNKVTEKGKDVELRCDPISGHTALYWYRQSLGQGLEFLIYFQGNSAPDKSGLPSDRFSAERTGGSVSTLTIQRTQQEDSAVYLCASSPSRGLYNEQFFGPGTRLTVL.

This clone was seen more than once but under ten times. The CDR3, as DNA: TGTGCCAGCAGCGTAGGAGAGGGAGAAGCTTTCTTT. Its translation is CASSVGEGEAFF. V usage is TRBV9 and J usage is TRBJ1-1; D not certain. CDR1 is SGDLS and CDR2 is YYNGEE in the germline V gene. Trimming removed 0 bases from V and 8 bases from J, with 8 bases in between. This CDR3 contains 12 residues.

This clone showed up just once. The chain employs TRBV6-1 and TRBJ2-3, with 10 bases fitting TRBD2. The ends lost 8 bases at V and 7 bases at J; junction bases unmatched: 12. The CDR3 length is 15 residues. The germline V gene has CDR1 MNHNS and CDR2 SASEGT. The CDR3 DNA reads as TGTGCCAGCCGGACTAGCGGACGCACCGTCAATACGCAGTATTTT. It specifies CASRTSGRTVNTQYF.

V and J are TRBV21-1 and TRBJ2-3; the table gives TRBD2 as D, unverified against the DNA. TRBV21-1 is classified as a pseudogene. There are 16 residues in the CDR3. The CDR3 DNA reads TGTGCCAGCAGCAAAGAGCGGGAAAGTTTACCAGATACGCAGTATTTT. Protein: CASSKERESLPDTQYF.